This T cell receptor (beta chain) was sequenced for a study of blood T cell repertoires in COVID-19. Study-level background: COVID-19 samples from acute and convalescent phases originated in the United States, Italy and Spain. Sample material is recorded as cDNA or gDNA derived from T cells, B-cell-depleted T cells, or PBMCs.

In the original processing: Amplification of reference gene primers was used by the study to estimate nucleated cell counts. TCRdb's copy holds only in-frame clones and misses some; the assay was immunoSEQ multiplex PCR. That table gives V, J and clone size, and the DNA gave D and trimming. The sample lists 130,000 or so clones, about 86% occurring once. Which cohort a participant joined came from the clinical history participants gave. Trimming pared 6 bases from V and 3 bases from J, leaving 12 bases between. In germline, CDR1 is GTSNPN, CDR2 SVGIG (reference sequence). This CDR3 contains 14 residues.

The sequenced sample was PBMCs or T cells enriched from blood (not recorded which). This sequence was found in a man aged 40-50 years with acute COVID-19. The chain uses TRBV30 and TRBJ1-6, with no clear D. CDR3 protein: CACNHALYNSPLHF. In DNA, the CDR3 is TGTGCCTGTAACCATGCGCTCTATAATTCACCCCTCCACTTT. The variable domain in full, completed from reference TRBV30 and TRBJ1-6, reads SQTIHQWPATLVQPVGSPLSLECTVEGTSNPNLYWYRQAAGRGLQLLFYSVGIGQISSEVPQNLSASRPQDRQFILSSKKLLLSDSGFYLCACNHALYNSPLHFGNGTRLTVT.